This TCR beta chain stems from a study of blood T cell repertoires in COVID-19 (dated by TCRdb to about 2020). Regarding the study in general: The collaborator samples originated in the United States, Italy and Spain and spanned the acute and convalescent phases of COVID-19. The repertoires were made available in a free public database intended to serve as a resource for research on the immune response to SARS-CoV-2. The material from the prospective study consisted of cDNA or gDNA derived from T cells, B-cell-depleted T cells, or PBMCs. HLA class I and class II types, where available, came from metadata supplied by the sample provider rather than from assay-based typing. The dataset comprised deeply sampled blood TCRbeta repertoires from subjects exposed to, actively infected with, or recovered from COVID-19. The samples were drawn from the first 160 participants of the ongoing ImmuneRACE study and from 1,254 subjects provided by 6 global collaborators. Nearly every sample came with metadata listing a de-identified subject ID, COVID-19 status, age in years and sex.

A remark on this clone: Which antigen it targets is not known. The sample holds no much larger clone one base away, and base qualities are not on file.

The study at large found these results: The quantity of clinical and demographic metadata differed by source and by participant and was supplied without curation.

The germline V gene encodes CDR1 MDHEN and CDR2 SYDVKM. The CDR3 spans 17 residues, from the cysteine through the phenylalanine. Of the read, only the CDR3 DNA is kept; its 51 bases are in frame from base 1. The V end loses 1 base and the J end loses 4 bases, and a stretch of 17 bases separates them. TCRbeta CDR3 regions were amplified from genomic DNA using the immunoSEQ Assay, a bias-controlled multiplex PCR. As for how the authors treated the data: Nucleated cell counts per sample were estimated from amplification of reference gene primers within the assay. Sequence reads were collapsed and filtered to measure the absolute abundance of every unique TCRbeta CDR3 rearrangement. For each sample, productive Simpson clonality was calculated as the square root of Simpson's diversity index over productive rearrangements. TCRdb obtained this table from immuneACCESS and retained in-frame rearrangements with V and J assigned. These tables miss some clones; where compared with another copy, unresolved V genes account for less than half of the shortfall, and the remainder is unexplained. The DNA was the basis for D and trimming; V, J and clone size are from that table. The sample table lists 100,000 to 150,000 clones, 81% of them with a count of one. The ten largest make up approximately 8.7% of the sample.

Each collaborating institution followed its own protocols to collect whole blood in K2EDTA tubes. For TCRbeta analysis, collaborators shipped samples in one of three forms: frozen whole blood, isolated PBMCs, or DNA extracted from either of those sample types. Sample: peripheral blood. This receptor was obtained from a woman aged 60-75 years with active or convalescent COVID-19. The receptor chain draws on TRBV28 and TRBJ2-1; the D gene identity is not certain. At the DNA level, the sequence is TGTGCCAGCAGTTTATTCAAGCTGATACCTCGATACAATGAGCAGTTCTTC. This encodes CASSLFKLIPRYNEQFF.